Listed below are T cell receptor beta chains from one sample, sequenced in a study of T-cell reconstitution after alpha-beta-depleted transplantation in children. Each CDR3 protein gets one entry after TCRdb re-called the PCR reads with MiXCR. The sample yields 490,000 or so distinct CDR3 sequences, around an eighth seen once. The starting material was PBMCs from the stem cell graft donor, obtained from the stem cell graft. The receptors were gathered from a human donor who donated a stem cell graft to a child with combined immunodeficiency. CDR3s include the opening cysteine and the closing phenylalanine or tryptophan. The D gene is left open where the match is weak. Rows may omit the clone size; those that give it use once, few, many or a size class.

CDR3 DNA: TGCGCCAGCAGCTTCCTTGGGACTTCCCAAGAGACCCAGTACTTC; CDR3 protein: CASSFLGTSQETQYF; J gene: TRBJ2-5; V gene: TRBV5-1; D gene: .; clone size: .
CDR3 DNA: TGTGCCAGCAGCTTAGTGAGCGACACAGATACGCAGTATTTT; CDR3 protein: CASSLVSDTDTQYF; J gene: TRBJ2-3; V gene: TRBV7-2; D gene: .; clone size: many
CDR3 DNA: TGTGCCTGGAGTAGGCGGGAAACAGATACGCAGTATTTT; CDR3 protein: CAWSRRETDTQYF; J gene: TRBJ2-3; V gene: TRBV30; D gene: .; clone size: .
CDR3 DNA: TGTGCCTGGACCGACAGGGGACGTCGGAATCAGCCCCAGCATTTT; CDR3 protein: CAWTDRGRRNQPQHF; J gene: TRBJ1-5; V gene: TRBV30; D gene: TRBD1; clone size: few
CDR3 DNA: TGCAGTGCTAGCGGGACTAGCGGGAACACAGATACGCAGTATTTT; CDR3 protein: CSASGTSGNTDTQYF; J gene: TRBJ2-3; V gene: TRBV20-1; D gene: TRBD2; clone size: many
CDR3 DNA: TGTGCCAGCAGCTTAACCGCTGGGGCCAACGTCCTGACTTTC; CDR3 protein: CASSLTAGANVLTF; J gene: TRBJ2-6; V gene: TRBV5-5; D gene: .; clone size: many
CDR3 DNA: TGTGCCAGCAGGCGAACTGGACAGCGCTCCTCCTACGAGCAGTACTTC; CDR3 protein: CASRRTGQRSSYEQYF; J gene: TRBJ2-7; V gene: TRBV6-2/TRBV6-3; D gene: .; clone size: few
CDR3 DNA: TGTGCCAGCAGCCAAATGAGGCGGAACTATGGCTACACCTTC; CDR3 protein: CASSQMRRNYGYTF; J gene: TRBJ1-2; V gene: TRBV3-1; D gene: .; clone size: many
CDR3 DNA: TGTGCCAGCAGCCAAGCTAGCGACACAGATACGCAGTATTTT; CDR3 protein: CASSQASDTDTQYF; J gene: TRBJ2-3; V gene: TRBV14; D gene: .; clone size: many
CDR3 DNA: TGTGCCAGCAGCTTAAGTGGGCTTAGCAATCAGCCCCAGCATTTT; CDR3 protein: CASSLSGLSNQPQHF; J gene: TRBJ1-5; V gene: TRBV7-2; D gene: .; clone size: few
CDR3 DNA: TGTGCCATCAGTGACAGGCGGGGGGGCCTAATAGATGAGCAGTTCTTC; CDR3 protein: CAISDRRGGLIDEQFF; J gene: TRBJ2-1; V gene: TRBV10-3; D gene: TRBD2; clone size: many
CDR3 DNA: TGTGCCTGGAGAAGTGATGGGTTGGGGAATCGGCAACTGTTTTTT; CDR3 protein: CAWRSDGLGNRQLFF; J gene: TRBJ1-4; V gene: TRBV30; D gene: .; clone size: few
CDR3 DNA: TGTGCCAGCAGTCCGGGCAGGGAGGAAGAGACCCAGTACTTC; CDR3 protein: CASSPGREEETQYF; J gene: TRBJ2-5; V gene: TRBV2; D gene: .; clone size: .
CDR3 DNA: TGTGCCAGCAGTCCCAGGGGGAGGGCCCAGGGGGAGACCCAGTACTTC; CDR3 protein: CASSPRGRAQGETQYF; J gene: TRBJ2-5; V gene: TRBV7-2; D gene: .; clone size: .
CDR3 DNA: TGTGCCAGCAGCCACTCAACTTACGGCGGGGGCACAGATACGCAGTATTTT; CDR3 protein: CASSHSTYGGGTDTQYF; J gene: TRBJ2-3; V gene: TRBV4-2; D gene: .; clone size: few
CDR3 DNA: TGTGCCAGCAATCGGTTTGGTACCCAAGAGACCCAGTACTTC; CDR3 protein: CASNRFGTQETQYF; J gene: TRBJ2-5; V gene: TRBV27; D gene: .; clone size: .
CDR3 DNA: TGTGCCAGCAGCTTAACAGGGAGTATTGGCTACACCTTC; CDR3 protein: CASSLTGSIGYTF; J gene: TRBJ1-2; V gene: TRBV6-5; D gene: .; clone size: .
CDR3 DNA: TGCAGTGCTAGAGGGCTTGGGGAACTTAATGAGCAGTTCTTC; CDR3 protein: CSARGLGELNEQFF; J gene: TRBJ2-1; V gene: TRBV20-1; D gene: .; clone size: .
CDR3 DNA: TGTGCCAGCAGTTTAGATTTCGGACTAGCGGGGACCTACAATGAGCAGTTCTTC; CDR3 protein: CASSLDFGLAGTYNEQFF; J gene: TRBJ2-1; V gene: TRBV12-3/TRBV12-4; D gene: TRBD2; clone size: .
CDR3 DNA: TGTGCCAGCAGCAAGACTAGCGGGGACGCCGGGGAGCTGTTTTTT; CDR3 protein: CASSKTSGDAGELFF; J gene: TRBJ2-2; V gene: TRBV7-9; D gene: TRBD2; clone size: few
CDR3 DNA: TGTGCCAGCAATACCGGGCCCGGGGAGCAGTACTTC; CDR3 protein: CASNTGPGEQYF; J gene: TRBJ2-7; V gene: TRBV12-3/TRBV12-4; D gene: .; clone size: few
CDR3 DNA: TGTGCCAGCAGTTTACGACAGGGGAACACCGGGGAGCTGTTTTTT; CDR3 protein: CASSLRQGNTGELFF; J gene: TRBJ2-2; V gene: TRBV12-3/TRBV12-4; D gene: TRBD1; clone size: many
CDR3 DNA: TGTGCCAGCAGTGAGACCCTAACCGAGCAGTACTTC; CDR3 protein: CASSETLTEQYF; J gene: TRBJ2-7; V gene: TRBV25-1; D gene: .; clone size: .
CDR3 DNA: TGTGCCAGCAGTTACAGGGCAGGCTACGAGCAGTACTTC; CDR3 protein: CASSYRAGYEQYF; J gene: TRBJ2-7; V gene: TRBV6-5; D gene: .; clone size: .
CDR3 DNA: TGTGCCAGTAGTATATCCAGGGACTATGGCTACACCTTC; CDR3 protein: CASSISRDYGYTF; J gene: TRBJ1-2; V gene: TRBV19; D gene: .; clone size: few
CDR3 DNA: TGTGCCAGCAGTGAATCCGGCTCACGGAATGAAAAACTGTTTTTT; CDR3 protein: CASSESGSRNEKLFF; J gene: TRBJ1-4; V gene: TRBV2; D gene: .; clone size: .
CDR3 DNA: TGCGCCAGCAGCCAAGATGGGTTCTTGGCCCCCTACAATGAGCAGTTCTTC; CDR3 protein: CASSQDGFLAPYNEQFF; J gene: TRBJ2-1; V gene: TRBV4-3; D gene: .; clone size: few
CDR3 DNA: TGTGCCAGCAGTCCCGGACTAGCGGGAGGTCTAGTCTACAATGAGCAGTTCTTC; CDR3 protein: CASSPGLAGGLVYNEQFF; J gene: TRBJ2-1; V gene: TRBV6-1; D gene: TRBD2; clone size: few
CDR3 DNA: TGCAGTGCTAGCGCCTCCGGGACACGGAGCTACGAGCAGTACTTC; CDR3 protein: CSASASGTRSYEQYF; J gene: TRBJ2-7; V gene: TRBV20-1; D gene: .; clone size: .
CDR3 DNA: TGTGCGGCTAGATCGTCTGCGAACACCGGGGAGCTGTTTTTT; CDR3 protein: CAARSSANTGELFF; J gene: TRBJ2-2; V gene: TRBV10-3; D gene: .; clone size: many